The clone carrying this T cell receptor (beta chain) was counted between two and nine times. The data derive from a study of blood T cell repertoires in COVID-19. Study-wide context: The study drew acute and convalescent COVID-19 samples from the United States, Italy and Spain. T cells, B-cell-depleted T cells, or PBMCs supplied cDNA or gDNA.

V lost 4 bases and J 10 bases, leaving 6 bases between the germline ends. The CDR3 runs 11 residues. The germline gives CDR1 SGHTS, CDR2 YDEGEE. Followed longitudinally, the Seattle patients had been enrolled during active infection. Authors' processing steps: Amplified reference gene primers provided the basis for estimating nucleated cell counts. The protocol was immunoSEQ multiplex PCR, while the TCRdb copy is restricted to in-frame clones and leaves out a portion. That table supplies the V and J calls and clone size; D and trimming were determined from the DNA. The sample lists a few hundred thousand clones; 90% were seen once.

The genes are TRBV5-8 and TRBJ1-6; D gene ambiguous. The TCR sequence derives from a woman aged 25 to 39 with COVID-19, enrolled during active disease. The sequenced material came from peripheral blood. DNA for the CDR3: TGTGCCAGCAGCCTAGACTCACCCCTCCACTTT. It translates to CASSLDSPLHF.